This T cell receptor (beta chain) was sequenced during a study of human T cells and chemical hapten exposure. Germline lookup yields CDR1 SGDLS and CDR2 YYNGEE. CDR3 length: 12 amino acids. Trimming took 3 bases from V and 12 from J; bases not matched to a gene: 5. Study observations and caveats: Compared to controls, expanded TCRs made significantly more large clusters of similar CDR3s.

Documented time point: patch test 3, about 24 weeks after DPC sensitization. The treatment here: therapeutic diphenylcyclopropenone sensitization with weekly scalp DPC. Sample donors consisted of patients with alopecia, aged 18 to 70 years, who were suitable for DPC. About this clonotype: Its matching antigen is unknown.

TCRdb recomputed calls from the RACE reads with MiXCR, one row per CDR3 protein. The sample records some 74,000 distinct CDR3 sequences, over 10% being singletons. This TCR derives from a woman between 45 and 60 years old with alopecia areata. Some clones in this sample may be carry-over from other donors' samples. The rearrangement uses TRBV9 and TRBJ2-2, with 7 bases that match TRBD1. Sequencing was performed on whole blood, taken in connection with sensitization to the hapten diphenylcyclopropenone (DPC). Written as DNA, the CDR3 is TGTGCCAGCAGCGCAGACAGGGAGCAGCTGTTTTTT. It encodes CASSADREQLFF.